This TCR beta chain was profiled in a study of blood T cell repertoires in COVID-19. Study in general: Material from acute and convalescent COVID-19 was sourced from the United States, Italy and Spain. In each case, the material was cDNA or gDNA derived from T cells, B-cell-depleted T cells, or PBMCs.

Seattle participants joined during active infection and were tracked over time. Libraries were prepared by immunoSEQ multiplex PCR; TCRdb keeps only in-frame clonotypes and omits some of them. The sample has a few hundred thousand clones, around 87% seen once. The CDR3 covers 17 residues. Germline-derived CDR1 and CDR2 are LNHDA and SQIVND (reference sequence). With 3 bases clipped from V and 0 bases from J, the junction kept 8 bases outside the gene matches. Source material: peripheral blood. The gene calls are TRBV19 and TRBJ2-7; 10 bases match TRBD2. The receptor's source is a woman aged 25 to 39 with COVID-19, enrolled during active disease. The CDR3 region has the DNA TGTGCCAGTAGTATTTCTGTACTAGCGGGGACCTCCTACGAGCAGTACTTC. Its translation is CASSISVLAGTSYEQYF.